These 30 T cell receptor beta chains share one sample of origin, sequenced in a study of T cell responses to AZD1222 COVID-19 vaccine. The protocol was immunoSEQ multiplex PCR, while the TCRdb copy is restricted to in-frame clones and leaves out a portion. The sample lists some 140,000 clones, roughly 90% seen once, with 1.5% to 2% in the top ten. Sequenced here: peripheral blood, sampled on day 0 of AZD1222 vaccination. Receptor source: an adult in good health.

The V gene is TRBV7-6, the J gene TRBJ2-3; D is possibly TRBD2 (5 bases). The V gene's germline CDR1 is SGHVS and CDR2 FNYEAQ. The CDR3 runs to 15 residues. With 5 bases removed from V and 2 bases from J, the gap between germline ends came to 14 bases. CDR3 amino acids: CASSQGGWNTDTQYF. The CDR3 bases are TGTGCCAGCAGCCAAGGAGGATGGAACACAGATACGCAGTATTTT. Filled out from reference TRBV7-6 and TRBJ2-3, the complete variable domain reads GAGVSQSPRYKVTKRGQDVALRCDPISGHVSLYWYRQALGQGPEFLTYFNYEAQQDKSGLPNDRFSAERPEGSISTLTIQRTEQRDSAMYRCASSQGGWNTDTQYFGPGTRLTVL.

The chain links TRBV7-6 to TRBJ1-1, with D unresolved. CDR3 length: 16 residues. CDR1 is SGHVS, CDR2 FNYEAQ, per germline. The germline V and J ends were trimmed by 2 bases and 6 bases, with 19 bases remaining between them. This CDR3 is CASSLLYSAGHAEAFF. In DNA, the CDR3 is TGTGCCAGCAGCTTATTATATTCCGCTGGGCACGCTGAAGCTTTCTTT.

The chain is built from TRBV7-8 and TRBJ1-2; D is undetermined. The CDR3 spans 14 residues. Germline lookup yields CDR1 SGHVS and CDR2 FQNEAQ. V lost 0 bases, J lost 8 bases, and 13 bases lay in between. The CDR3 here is CASSLALPTSGYTF. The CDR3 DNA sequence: TGTGCCAGCAGCTTAGCTTTGCCTACGTCGGGCTACACCTTC.

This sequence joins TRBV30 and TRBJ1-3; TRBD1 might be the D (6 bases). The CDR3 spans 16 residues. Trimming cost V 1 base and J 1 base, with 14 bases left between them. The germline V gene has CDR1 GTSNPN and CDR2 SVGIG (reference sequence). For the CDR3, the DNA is TGTGCCTGGAGTGGATCAACAGGGAGGTCTGGAAACACCATATATTTT. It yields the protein CAWSGSTGRSGNTIYF.

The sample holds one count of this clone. DNA for the CDR3: TGTGCCAGTAGTATTGGACAGAATTCACCCCTCCACTTT. Translation gives CASSIGQNSPLHF. The chain couples TRBV19 to TRBJ1-6; possibly TRBD1 for D (6 bases). V dropped 3 bases and J dropped 7 bases, with 7 bases sitting between them. Germline assignment: CDR1 LNHDA and CDR2 SQIVND (reference sequence). This CDR3 spans 13 amino acids. The full variable domain, rest sourced from reference TRBV19 and TRBJ1-6, is DGGITQSPKYLFRKEGQNVTLSCEQNLNHDAMYWYRQDPGQGLRLIYYSQIVNDFQKGDIAEGYSVSREKKESFPLTVTSAQKNPTAFYLCASSIGQNSPLHFGNGTRLTVT.

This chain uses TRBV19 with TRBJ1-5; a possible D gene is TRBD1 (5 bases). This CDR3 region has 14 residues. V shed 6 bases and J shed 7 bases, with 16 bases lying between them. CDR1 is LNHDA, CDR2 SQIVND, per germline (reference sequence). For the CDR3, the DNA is TGTGCCAGTAGATACACAGGACGGGGCCAGCCCCAGCATTTT. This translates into CASRYTGRGQPQHF.

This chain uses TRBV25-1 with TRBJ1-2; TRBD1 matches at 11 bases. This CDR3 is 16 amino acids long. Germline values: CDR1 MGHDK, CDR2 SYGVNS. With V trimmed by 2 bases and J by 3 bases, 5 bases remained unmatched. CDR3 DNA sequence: TGTGCCAGCAGTGAAAGATGGACAGGGGGCGACTATGGCTACACCTTC. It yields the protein CASSERWTGGDYGYTF.

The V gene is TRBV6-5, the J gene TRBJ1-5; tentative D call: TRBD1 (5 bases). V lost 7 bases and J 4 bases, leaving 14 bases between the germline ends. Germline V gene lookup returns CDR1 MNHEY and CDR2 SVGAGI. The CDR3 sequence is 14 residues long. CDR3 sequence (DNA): TGTGCCAGCACTTTCAGGCAGGGTAATCAGCCCCAGCATTTT. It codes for CASTFRQGNQPQHF.

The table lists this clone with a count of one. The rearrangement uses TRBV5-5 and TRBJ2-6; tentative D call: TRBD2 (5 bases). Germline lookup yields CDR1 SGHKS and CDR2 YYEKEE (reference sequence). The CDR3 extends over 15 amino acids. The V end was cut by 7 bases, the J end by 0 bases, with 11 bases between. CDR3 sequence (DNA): TGTGCCAGCCGGTGGGAGCCCTCTGGGGCCAACGTCCTGACTTTC. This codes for CASRWEPSGANVLTF.

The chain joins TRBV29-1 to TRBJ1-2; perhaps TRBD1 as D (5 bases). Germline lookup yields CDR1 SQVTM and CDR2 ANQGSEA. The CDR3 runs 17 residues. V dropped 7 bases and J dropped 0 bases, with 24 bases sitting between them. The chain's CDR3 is CSAPLRLQGVANYGYTF. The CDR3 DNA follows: TGCAGCGCACCCCTGAGATTGCAAGGGGTAGCTAACTATGGCTACACCTTC.

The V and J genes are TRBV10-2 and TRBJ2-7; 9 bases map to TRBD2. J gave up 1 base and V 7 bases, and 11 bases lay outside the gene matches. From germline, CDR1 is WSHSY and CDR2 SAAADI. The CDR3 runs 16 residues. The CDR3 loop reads CASNSLAGFLSYEQYF. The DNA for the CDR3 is TGCGCCAGCAATTCACTAGCGGGTTTTTTGTCCTACGAGCAGTACTTC.

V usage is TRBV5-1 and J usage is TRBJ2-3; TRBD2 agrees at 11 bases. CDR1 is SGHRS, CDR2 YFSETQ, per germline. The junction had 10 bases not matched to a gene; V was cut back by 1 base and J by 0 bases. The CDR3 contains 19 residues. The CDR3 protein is CASSLPRSRTSGSTDTQYF. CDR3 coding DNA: TGCGCCAGCAGCTTGCCGAGATCCCGGACTAGCGGGAGCACAGATACGCAGTATTTT.

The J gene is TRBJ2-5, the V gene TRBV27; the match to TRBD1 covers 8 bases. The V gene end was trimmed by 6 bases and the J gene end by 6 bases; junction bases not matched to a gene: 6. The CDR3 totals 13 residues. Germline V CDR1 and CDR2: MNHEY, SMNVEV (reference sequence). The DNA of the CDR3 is TGTGCCAGCAGGCCAGGGGGCCGCAAGACCCAGTACTTC. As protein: CASRPGGRKTQYF.

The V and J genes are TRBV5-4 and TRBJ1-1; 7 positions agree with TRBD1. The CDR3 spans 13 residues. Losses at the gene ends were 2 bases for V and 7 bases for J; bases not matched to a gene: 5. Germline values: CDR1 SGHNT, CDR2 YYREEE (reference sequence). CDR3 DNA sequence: TGTGCCAGCAGCTTTGTGCAGGGGGGTGAAGCTTTCTTT. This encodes CASSFVQGGEAFF.

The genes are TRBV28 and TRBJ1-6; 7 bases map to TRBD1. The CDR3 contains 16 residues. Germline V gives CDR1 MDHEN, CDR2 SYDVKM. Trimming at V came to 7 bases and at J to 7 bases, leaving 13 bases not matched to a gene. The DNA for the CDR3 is TGTGCCAGCACCCCGGGAGGGGGCCGCGTGAATTCACCCCTCCACTTT. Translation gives CASTPGGGRVNSPLHF.

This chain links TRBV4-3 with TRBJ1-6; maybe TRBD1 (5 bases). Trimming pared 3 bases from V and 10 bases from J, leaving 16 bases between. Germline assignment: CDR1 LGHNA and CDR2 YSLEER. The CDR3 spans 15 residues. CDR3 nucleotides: TGCGCCAGCAGCCAGGGGGGGTCAGGGCGGTCACCCCTCCACTTT. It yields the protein CASSQGGSGRSPLHF.

The DNA of the CDR3 is TGTGCCACCAGCAGAGGATTCCGGGACGGTGACTACGAGCAGTACTTC. Translation: CATSRGFRDGDYEQYF. The rearrangement joins TRBV15 to TRBJ2-7; D possibly uses TRBD1 or TRBD2 (5 bases each). The germline V gene has CDR1 LNHNV and CDR2 YYDKDF (reference sequence). The CDR3 consists of 16 residues. With 1 base removed from V and 3 bases from J, the gap between germline ends came to 16 bases.

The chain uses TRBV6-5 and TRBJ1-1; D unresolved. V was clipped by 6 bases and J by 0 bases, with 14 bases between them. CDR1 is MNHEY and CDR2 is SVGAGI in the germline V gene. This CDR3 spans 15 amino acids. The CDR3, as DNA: TGTGCCAGCAGAGGTACAGCAGTCTTGAACACTGAAGCTTTCTTT. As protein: CASRGTAVLNTEAFF.

The CDR3 protein is CASSRTGTGGSDTF. DNA for the CDR3: TGTGCCAGCAGCAGGACCGGGACAGGGGGCTCGGATACCTTC. The V gene is TRBV5-4, the J gene TRBJ1-2; TRBD1 agrees at 12 bases. Per the germline V gene, CDR1 is SGHNT and CDR2 is YYREEE (reference sequence). The CDR3 loop spans 14 amino acids. The V gene end was trimmed by 4 bases and the J gene end by 14 bases; junction bases not matched to a gene: 12.

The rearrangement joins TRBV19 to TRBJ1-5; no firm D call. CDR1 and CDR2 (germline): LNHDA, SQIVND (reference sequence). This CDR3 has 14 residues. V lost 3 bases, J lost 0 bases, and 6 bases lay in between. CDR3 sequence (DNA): TGTGCCAGTAGTATTGGGAATAGCAATCAGCCCCAGCATTTT. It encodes CASSIGNSNQPQHF.

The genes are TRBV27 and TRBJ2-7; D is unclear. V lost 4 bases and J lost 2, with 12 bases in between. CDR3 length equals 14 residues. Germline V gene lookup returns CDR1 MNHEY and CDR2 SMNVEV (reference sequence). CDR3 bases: TGTGCCAGCAGTTCCACAGCCATTACCTACGAGCAGTACTTC. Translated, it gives CASSSTAITYEQYF.

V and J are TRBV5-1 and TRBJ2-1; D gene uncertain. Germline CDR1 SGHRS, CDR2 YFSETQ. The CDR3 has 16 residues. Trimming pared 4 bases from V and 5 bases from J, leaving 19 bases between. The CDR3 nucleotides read TGCGCCAGCAGCCAGTTGACCGAGTTAAGAGACAATGAGCAGTTCTTC. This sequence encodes CASSQLTELRDNEQFF.

The CDR3 sequence: CSVEGWGGHQETQYF. The CDR3 DNA reads TGCAGCGTTGAAGGATGGGGGGGGCACCAAGAGACCCAGTACTTC. The chain combines TRBV29-1 with TRBJ2-5; possibly TRBD2 for D (7 bases). The CDR3 is 15 residues long. Trimming took 1 base from V and 0 from J, leaving 12 bases between them. Looked up from germline, CDR1 is SQVTM and CDR2 is ANQGSEA.

The CDR3 region has the DNA TGCGCCAGCAGCATGTCGGACCCGAGCAATCAGCCCCAGCATTTT. It translates to CASSMSDPSNQPQHF. The V and J genes are TRBV5-1 and TRBJ1-5; D remains ambiguous. V was cut by 4 bases and J by 1 base, with 12 bases left in between. The CDR3 has 15 amino acids. The germline gives CDR1 SGHRS, CDR2 YFSETQ.

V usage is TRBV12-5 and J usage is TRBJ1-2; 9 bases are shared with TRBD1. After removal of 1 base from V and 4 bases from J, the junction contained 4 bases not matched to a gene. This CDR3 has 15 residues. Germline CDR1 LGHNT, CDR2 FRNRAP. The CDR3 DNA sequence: TGTGCTAGTGGTTTGGCGACAGGGGGACCCTATGGCTACACCTTC. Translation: CASGLATGGPYGYTF.

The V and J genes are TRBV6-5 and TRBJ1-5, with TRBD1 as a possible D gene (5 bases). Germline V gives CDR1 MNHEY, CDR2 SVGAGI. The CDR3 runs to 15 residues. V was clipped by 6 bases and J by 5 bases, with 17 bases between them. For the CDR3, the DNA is TGTGCCAGCAGCGAGGCGGTAGAGGGGTATCAGCCCCAGCATTTT. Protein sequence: CASSEAVEGYQPQHF.

In nucleotides, the CDR3 is TGTGCCAGCAAGGTTCAGATGAACACTGAAGCTTTCTTT. It encodes CASKVQMNTEAFF. This rearrangement joins TRBV7-9 to TRBJ1-1, with unresolved D. The germline V gene has CDR1 SEHNR and CDR2 FQNEAQ (reference sequence). There are 13 residues in the CDR3. V was trimmed by 7 bases and J by 0 bases, leaving 9 bases between them.

CDR3 in amino acids: CASSRGDTQYF. The CDR3 DNA is TGTGCCAGCTCACGAGGAGATACGCAGTATTTT. The rearrangement joins TRBV18 to TRBJ2-3; D is unclear. This CDR3 has 11 residues. Trimming removed 4 bases at V and 5 bases at J, with 4 bases between. Per germline, CDR1 KGHSH and CDR2 LQKENI.

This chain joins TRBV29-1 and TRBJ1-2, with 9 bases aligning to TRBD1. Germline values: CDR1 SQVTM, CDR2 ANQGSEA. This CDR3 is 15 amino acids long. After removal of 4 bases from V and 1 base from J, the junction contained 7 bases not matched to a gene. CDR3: CSVAWGQGINYGYTF. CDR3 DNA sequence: TGCAGCGTTGCCTGGGGACAGGGCATTAACTATGGCTACACCTTC.

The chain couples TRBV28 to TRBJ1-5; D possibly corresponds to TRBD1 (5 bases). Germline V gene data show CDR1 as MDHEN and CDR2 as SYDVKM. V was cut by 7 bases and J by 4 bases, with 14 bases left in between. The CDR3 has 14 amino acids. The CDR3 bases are TGTGCCAGCACGTCCATCAGGGAAAATCAGCCCCAGCATTTT. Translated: CASTSIRENQPQHF.